The 12 T cell receptor beta chains below all came from one sample that was sequenced in a study of blood T cell repertoires in COVID-19. Only in-frame clones appear in the TCRdb table, and some are missing; sequencing was by immunoSEQ multiplex PCR. The sample contains under 200,000 clones, around 90% of which appear only once. Sequencing was performed on peripheral blood. Receptor source: a woman aged 55-70 years who had recovered from COVID-19.

This clone has more than one count but fewer than ten. The V gene is TRBV7-9, the J gene TRBJ1-6; maybe TRBD1 (5 bases). The CDR3 is 12 amino acids. V lost 5 bases, J lost 8 bases, and 7 bases lay in between. Germline V gene lookup returns CDR1 SEHNR and CDR2 FQNEAQ (reference sequence). CDR3 in DNA: TGTGCCAGCAGCCCGGGGGATTCACCCCTCCACTTT. As protein: CASSPGDSPLHF.

The genes are TRBV19 and TRBJ2-1, with 7 bases that match TRBD1. J gave up 3 bases and V 7 bases, and 6 bases lay outside the gene matches. CDR1 and CDR2 from the germline V gene are LNHDA and SQIVND (reference sequence). CDR3 length equals 14 residues. For the CDR3, the DNA is TGTGCCAGTAAACCCGGGACAGACTACAATGAGCAGTTCTTC. This gives the protein CASKPGTDYNEQFF.

The chain links TRBV15 to TRBJ1-4, with D uncertain. V lost 4 bases and J 6 bases, leaving 12 bases between the germline ends. Germline loops: CDR1 LNHNV, CDR2 YYDKDF (reference sequence). The CDR3 runs 14 residues. The CDR3 DNA follows: TGTGCCACCAGCAATGCGGTCGGGGATGAAAAACTGTTTTTT. Amino acids: CATSNAVGDEKLFF. Filled out from reference TRBV15 and TRBJ1-4, the complete variable domain reads DAMVIQNPRYQVTQFGKPVTLSCSQTLNHNVMYWYQQKSSQAPKLLFHYYDKDFNNEADTPDNFQSRRPNTSFCFLDIRSPGLGDTAMYLCATSNAVGDEKLFFGSGTQLSVL.

Notes on this clone: Other DNA sequences in the sample encode the same CDR3. V is TRBV2 and J is TRBJ1-5; D unclear. This CDR3 is 13 amino acids long. V was trimmed by 3 bases and J by 1 base, leaving 4 bases between them. CDR1 is SNHLY and CDR2 is FYNNEI in the germline V gene. The CDR3 bases are TGTGCCAGCAGTGACAGGAGCAATCAGCCCCAGCATTTT. This translates into CASSDRSNQPQHF.

The chain uses TRBV11-3 and TRBJ2-3; 12 bases match TRBD2. The CDR3 is made up of 15 amino acids. The germline gives CDR1 SGHNT, CDR2 YENEEA. V shed 9 bases and J 8 bases; nucleotides not matched to a gene: 12. This chain's CDR3 is CASSEGLAGTGTQYF. The CDR3 coding sequence is TGTGCCAGTAGTGAAGGACTAGCGGGGACGGGTACGCAGTATTTT.

This sequence joins TRBV4-1 and TRBJ2-7; 8 bases fit TRBD1. With V trimmed by 4 bases and J by 2 bases, 7 bases remained unmatched. The CDR3 length is 15 residues. Germline V gene lookup returns CDR1 MGHRA and CDR2 YSYEKL. The CDR3 DNA is TGCGCCAGCAGCCCCCAGGGGGCTAGTCCCTACGAGCAGTACTTC. Translating gives CASSPQGASPYEQYF.

The CDR3, as DNA: TGTGCCACCAGTGATTGGGACAGGGGCGGGGAGACCCAGTACTTC. It translates to CATSDWDRGGETQYF. V gene TRBV24-1 combines with J gene TRBJ2-5; 10 bases line up with TRBD1. V shed 2 bases and J 5 bases; nucleotides not matched to a gene: 4. CDR1 and CDR2 from the germline V gene are KGHDR and SFDVKD. This CDR3 has 15 amino acids.

The V gene is TRBV28, the J gene TRBJ2-1, with 8 bases that match TRBD2. In germline, CDR1 is MDHEN, CDR2 SYDVKM. V shed 4 bases and J 6 bases; nucleotides not matched to a gene: 2. The CDR3 consists of 13 residues. The CDR3 is CASSWTSLNEQFF. CDR3 sequence (DNA): TGTGCCAGCAGTTGGACTAGCCTCAATGAGCAGTTCTTC. The variable domain in full, completed from reference TRBV28 and TRBJ2-1, reads DVKVTQSSRYLVKRTGEKVFLECVQDMDHENMFWYRQDPGLGLRLIYFSYDVKMKEKGDIPEGYSVSREKKERFSLILESASTNQTSMYLCASSWTSLNEQFFGPGTRLTVL.

This sequence joins TRBV4-1 and TRBJ2-3; no definite D call. Per germline, CDR1 MGHRA and CDR2 YSYEKL. Between the trimmed V and J ends, which lost 5 bases and 4 bases, there was a span of 13 bases. The CDR3 runs to 14 residues. Written as DNA, the CDR3 is TGCGCCAGCAGCGAGTCAGGCAACGCAGATACGCAGTATTTT. Translation gives CASSESGNADTQYF.

J is TRBJ1-6 and V is TRBV5-5; TRBD1 matches at 8 bases. Germline CDR1 SGHKS, CDR2 YYEKEE (reference sequence). This CDR3 is built from 16 residues. V trimming: 3 bases; J trimming: 5 bases; junction bases outside the gene matches: 7. The CDR3 sequence is CASSWRGQGNNSPLHF. Written as DNA, the CDR3 is TGTGCCAGCAGCTGGCGCGGACAGGGCAATAATTCACCCCTCCACTTT.

The rearrangement joins TRBV19 to TRBJ2-7; D remains ambiguous. Between the trimmed V and J ends, which lost 6 bases and 1 base, there was a span of 10 bases. Germline V gives CDR1 LNHDA, CDR2 SQIVND (reference sequence). The CDR3 is made up of 13 amino acids. The chain's CDR3 is CASRLSGSYEQYF. CDR3 coding DNA: TGTGCCAGTAGGCTATCTGGTTCCTACGAGCAGTACTTC. Together with reference TRBV19 and TRBJ2-7, the CDR3 gives the full variable domain: DGGITQSPKYLFRKEGQNVTLSCEQNLNHDAMYWYRQDPGQGLRLIYYSQIVNDFQKGDIAEGYSVSREKKESFPLTVTSAQKNPTAFYLCASRLSGSYEQYFGPGTRLTVT.

This clone was found once. CDR3 sequence reads: CASSPGQGESPLHF. CDR3 sequence (DNA): TGTGCCAGCAGCCCAGGACAGGGGGAGTCACCCCTCCACTTT. V gene TRBV3-1 (or the pseudogene TRBV3-2) combines with J gene TRBJ1-6; 10 bases line up with TRBD1. In germline, CDR1 is LGHDT, CDR2 YNNKEL (reference sequence). V lost 4 bases and J lost 10; bases outside the gene matches: 4. The CDR3 runs to 14 residues.